The 11 T cell receptor beta chains given below trace back to one sample, sequenced in a study of human T cells and chemical hapten exposure. TCRdb ran MiXCR on the RACE reads and lists one entry per CDR3 protein. The data hold approximately 100,000 distinct CDR3 sequences, with 8% to 13% observed a single time. Time point described: patch test 1, 2 weeks after DPC sensitization. Treatment in this sample: therapeutic diphenylcyclopropenone sensitization with weekly scalp DPC. The specimen comprised whole blood, sampled in connection with sensitization to the hapten diphenylcyclopropenone (DPC). The source of these receptors is a woman aged 35 to 49 with alopecia areata. Some clones in this sample may be carry-over from other donors' samples.

The chain carries TRBV28 and TRBJ2-5, with D perhaps TRBD1 (5 bases). The CDR3 length is 13 residues. The germline gives CDR1 MDHEN, CDR2 SYDVKM. V was shortened by 6 bases and J by 2 bases, with 10 bases between the two germline ends. CDR3 nucleotides: TGTGCCAGCAGCGTGGACACACAAGAGACCCAGTACTTC. Amino acid sequence: CASSVDTQETQYF.

This clonotype was detected a few times. This chain connects TRBV4-2 to TRBJ2-1, with D perhaps given as TRBD1 or TRBD2 (5 bases each). Per germline, CDR1 LGHNA and CDR2 YNFKEQ. CDR3 size: 14 residues. V gave up 0 bases and J gave up 12 bases, with 15 bases separating them. Here the CDR3 DNA reads TGTGCCAGCAGCCAAGATCGGGGAATCCAGGGGCAGTTCTTC. It specifies CASSQDRGIQGQFF.

This clonotype was seen more than once but under ten times. The chain uses TRBV5-1 and TRBJ1-2, with 9 bases matching TRBD1. From germline, CDR1 is SGHRS and CDR2 YFSETQ. The J segment lost 8 bases and the V segment lost 0 bases, leaving 5 bases of the junction unmatched. The CDR3 is 14 residues long. CDR3 loop: CASSLEGQGGGYTF. The CDR3 DNA is TGCGCCAGCAGCTTGGAGGGACAGGGAGGCGGCTACACCTTC.

J is TRBJ2-2 and V is TRBV6-2 or TRBV6-3, with D uncertain. The CDR3 spans 14 residues. V lost 6 bases, J lost 9 bases, and 17 bases lay in between. Germline V CDR1 and CDR2: MNHEY, SVGEGT. The CDR3 region is CASSPNWKKWELFF. CDR3 nucleotide sequence: TGTGCCAGCAGCCCCAATTGGAAGAAATGGGAGCTGTTTTTT.

V is TRBV12-3 or TRBV12-4 and J is TRBJ2-1; a possible D gene is TRBD2 (5 bases). V lost 2 bases and J 13 bases, leaving 18 bases between the germline ends. The CDR3 runs to 14 residues. CDR3 nucleotides: TGTGCCAGCAGTTTAAATACGGGAAGACAAATCCAGTTCTTC. Protein product: CASSLNTGRQIQFF.

This clonotype came up a few times. The rearrangement joins TRBV28 to TRBJ2-2, with D perhaps being TRBD1 or TRBD2 (5 bases each). In germline, CDR1 is MDHEN, CDR2 SYDVKM. Trimming stripped 6 bases from V and 4 bases from J, with 12 bases between. This CDR3 has 14 amino acids. CDR3 sequence: CASSRDPFTGELFF. The CDR3, as DNA: TGTGCCAGCAGCCGGGACCCCTTCACCGGGGAGCTGTTTTTT.

This clonotype was observed at least ten times. The chain employs TRBV6-6 and TRBJ1-5; 8 bases fit TRBD1. This CDR3 has 15 residues. CDR1 MNHNY and CDR2 SVGAGI come from the germline V gene (reference sequence). Trimming cost V 7 bases and J 0 bases; bases outside gene matches: 5. The DNA for the CDR3 is TGTGCCAGCATGGACAGGGTTTATAGCAATCAGCCCCAGCATTTT. Translation gives CASMDRVYSNQPQHF.

The J gene is TRBJ1-2, the V gene TRBV12-3 or TRBV12-4, with D uncertain. The CDR3 covers 14 residues. With 3 bases removed from V and 8 bases from J, the gap between germline ends came to 16 bases. The CDR3 DNA sequence: TGTGCCAGCAGTTTGGACTACTTAAAGGGCGGCTACACCTTC. Amino acids: CASSLDYLKGGYTF.

The chain has TRBV29-1 and TRBJ1-1; D call uncertain. Looked up from germline, CDR1 is SQVTM and CDR2 is ANQGSEA. The V and J ends lost 5 bases and 0 bases respectively, with 10 bases between them. The CDR3 is made up of 13 amino acids. The DNA of the CDR3 is TGCAGCGTTCCAGGTGGATTGAACACTGAAGCTTTCTTT. Amino acid sequence: CSVPGGLNTEAFF. The whole variable domain, remainder taken from reference TRBV29-1 and TRBJ1-1, is SAVISQKPSRDICQRGTSLTIQCQVDSQVTMMFWYRQQPGQSLTLIATANQGSEATYESGFVIDKFPISRPNLTFSTLTVSNMSPEDSSIYLCSVPGGLNTEAFFGQGTRLTVV.

In the case of this clonotype: A much larger clone lies one base from this, so it may be a read error. This rearrangement joins TRBV7-9 to TRBJ1-1; D is unresolved. CDR3 length equals 13 residues. The germline gives CDR1 SEHNR, CDR2 FQNEAQ (reference sequence). This CDR3 is CASCLYEATEAFF. For the CDR3, the DNA is TGTGCCAGCTGCTTATACGAGGCGACTGAAGCTTTCTTT.

There are a few counts of this clonotype. The rearrangement uses TRBV7-9 and TRBJ1-1; 9 nucleotides line up with TRBD1. Germline values: CDR1 SEHNR, CDR2 FQNEAQ (reference sequence). V lost 5 bases to trimming and J lost 2 bases; unmatched junction nucleotides: 3. This CDR3 has 14 residues. This chain's CDR3 is CASSQTGGNTEAFF. The DNA of the CDR3 is TGTGCCAGCAGCCAGACAGGGGGTAACACTGAAGCTTTCTTT.